A selection of T cell receptor beta chains follows, all from one sample in a study of T cell repertoires in cytomegalovirus infection. TCRdb processed the reads anew with MiXCR; each CDR3 protein has one entry. The sample records some 220,000 distinct CDR3 sequences, around 40% being singletons. Antigens for these TCRs are unknown. The starting material was CD8+ T cells from cultured PBMCs, obtained from culture after CMV antigen stimulation. The receptors derive from a human donor in good health (CMV status not recorded). Some clones in this sample may be carry-over from other donors' samples. The CDR3 runs from the conserved cysteine through the conserved F or W. A D gene is named only where the DNA matches it firmly. Clone size is shown for a subset of rows, as once, few, many or a class of expanded clone.

clone_size: few; j_call: TRBJ1-4; d_call: .; v_call: TRBV10-3; cdr3_nt: TGTGCCATCGGCGCCGGGGGGGTAACAACTAATGAAAAACTGTTTTTT; cdr3_aa: CAIGAGGVTTNEKLFF
clone_size: .; j_call: TRBJ2-1; d_call: .; v_call: TRBV9; cdr3_nt: TGTGCCAGCAGCGTAGAGGACGGGGGCGGGGGCGATGAGCAGTTCTTC; cdr3_aa: CASSVEDGGGGDEQFF
clone_size: .; j_call: TRBJ1-3; d_call: .; v_call: TRBV19; cdr3_nt: TGTGCCAGTAGCAGACCGGGGTTGGCTGGAAACACCATATATTTT; cdr3_aa: CASSRPGLAGNTIYF
clone_size: few; j_call: TRBJ1-1; d_call: TRBD1; v_call: TRBV12-3/TRBV12-4; cdr3_nt: TGTGCCAGCACCGTCGGACAGGGGAACACTGAAGCTTTCTTT; cdr3_aa: CASTVGQGNTEAFF
clone_size: .; j_call: TRBJ2-2; d_call: .; v_call: TRBV5-5; cdr3_nt: TGTGCCAGCAGCGCCCTTGAGGTCGTCGTCGGGGGGCCTGGAACCGGGGAGCTGTTTTTT; cdr3_aa: CASSALEVVVGGPGTGELFF
clone_size: few; j_call: TRBJ2-3; d_call: .; v_call: TRBV7-6; cdr3_nt: TGTGCCAGCAGCTTAGCGGGCCCGCCAGATACGCAGTATTTT; cdr3_aa: CASSLAGPPDTQYF
clone_size: few; j_call: TRBJ2-3; d_call: .; v_call: TRBV5-1; cdr3_nt: TGCGCCAGCAGCCCCTCCACACACACAGATACGCAGTATTTT; cdr3_aa: CASSPSTHTDTQYF
clone_size: many; j_call: TRBJ2-7; d_call: .; v_call: TRBV7-2; cdr3_nt: TGTGCCAGCAGCTTTTTAGGGAACAGGCTTAGCTCCTACGAGCAGTACTTC; cdr3_aa: CASSFLGNRLSSYEQYF
clone_size: .; j_call: TRBJ2-7; d_call: .; v_call: TRBV7-6; cdr3_nt: TGTGCCAGCAGCTTAGAGGGAGCGCCTTCCTACGAGCAGTACTTC; cdr3_aa: CASSLEGAPSYEQYF
clone_size: few; j_call: TRBJ2-2; d_call: TRBD1; v_call: TRBV6-5; cdr3_nt: TGTGCCAGCAGCGACAGGGGGAACACCGGGGAGCTGTTTTTT; cdr3_aa: CASSDRGNTGELFF
clone_size: .; j_call: TRBJ2-3; d_call: TRBD1; v_call: TRBV11-2; cdr3_nt: TGTGCCAGCAGCGCCGGACCCGGACAGGGGGGCACAGATACGCAGTATTTT; cdr3_aa: CASSAGPGQGGTDTQYF
clone_size: .; j_call: TRBJ2-2; d_call: .; v_call: TRBV12-3/TRBV12-4; cdr3_nt: TGTGCCAGCAGTTTATCGCCAGGACTGAACACCGGGGAGCTGTTTTTT; cdr3_aa: CASSLSPGLNTGELFF
clone_size: few; j_call: TRBJ2-7; d_call: TRBD1; v_call: TRBV7-3; cdr3_nt: TGTGCCAGCAGCAAACAGGGGGACGCGGGCGAGCAGTACTTC; cdr3_aa: CASSKQGDAGEQYF
clone_size: .; j_call: TRBJ1-2; d_call: .; v_call: TRBV7-3; cdr3_nt: TGTGCCAGCAGCTTAATGGCGGGAGATTATGGCTACACCTTC; cdr3_aa: CASSLMAGDYGYTF
clone_size: few; j_call: TRBJ2-1; d_call: TRBD2; v_call: TRBV19; cdr3_nt: TGTGCCAGTAGTCTAACCCCGGCTAGCGGGGGTAGGAATGAGCAGTTCTTC; cdr3_aa: CASSLTPASGGRNEQFF
clone_size: many; j_call: TRBJ2-5; d_call: TRBD1; v_call: TRBV5-1; cdr3_nt: TGCGCAAGCAGCTTGTCTTCTGACAGGGCCCAAGATACCCAGTACTTC; cdr3_aa: CASSLSSDRAQDTQYF
clone_size: .; j_call: TRBJ2-3; d_call: .; v_call: TRBV10-3; cdr3_nt: TGTGCCATCAGCACGACAGAAGGCACAGATACGCAGTATTTT; cdr3_aa: CAISTTEGTDTQYF
clone_size: .; j_call: TRBJ1-3; d_call: .; v_call: TRBV25-1; cdr3_nt: TGTGCCATCTTCGGACGAGGGACTGGAAACACCATATATTTT; cdr3_aa: CAIFGRGTGNTIYF
clone_size: .; j_call: TRBJ2-2; d_call: TRBD2; v_call: TRBV20-1; cdr3_nt: TGCAGTGCTAGAGATTCCCTGGGAGGGGAAAAGACGAACACCGGGGAGCTGTTTTTT; cdr3_aa: CSARDSLGGEKTNTGELFF
clone_size: .; j_call: TRBJ2-7; d_call: .; v_call: TRBV7-9; cdr3_nt: TGTGCCAGCAGCTTTACAGGTATCTCCTACGAGCAGTACTTC; cdr3_aa: CASSFTGISYEQYF
clone_size: .; j_call: TRBJ2-3; d_call: TRBD2; v_call: TRBV7-4; cdr3_nt: TGTGCCAGCAGCTCCCTCCGGGGAGCGGGGGCAGATACGCAGTATTTT; cdr3_aa: CASSSLRGAGADTQYF
clone_size: .; j_call: TRBJ2-5; d_call: TRBD2; v_call: TRBV12-3/TRBV12-4; cdr3_nt: TGTGCCAGCAGTCGAATACCAGAGCGGGGGGGCCCCGAGACCCAGTACTTC; cdr3_aa: CASSRIPERGGPETQYF
clone_size: .; j_call: TRBJ2-2; d_call: .; v_call: TRBV6-2/TRBV6-3; cdr3_nt: TGTGCCAGCAGTTACTCCCAGGGCGCCGGGGAGCTGTTTTTT; cdr3_aa: CASSYSQGAGELFF